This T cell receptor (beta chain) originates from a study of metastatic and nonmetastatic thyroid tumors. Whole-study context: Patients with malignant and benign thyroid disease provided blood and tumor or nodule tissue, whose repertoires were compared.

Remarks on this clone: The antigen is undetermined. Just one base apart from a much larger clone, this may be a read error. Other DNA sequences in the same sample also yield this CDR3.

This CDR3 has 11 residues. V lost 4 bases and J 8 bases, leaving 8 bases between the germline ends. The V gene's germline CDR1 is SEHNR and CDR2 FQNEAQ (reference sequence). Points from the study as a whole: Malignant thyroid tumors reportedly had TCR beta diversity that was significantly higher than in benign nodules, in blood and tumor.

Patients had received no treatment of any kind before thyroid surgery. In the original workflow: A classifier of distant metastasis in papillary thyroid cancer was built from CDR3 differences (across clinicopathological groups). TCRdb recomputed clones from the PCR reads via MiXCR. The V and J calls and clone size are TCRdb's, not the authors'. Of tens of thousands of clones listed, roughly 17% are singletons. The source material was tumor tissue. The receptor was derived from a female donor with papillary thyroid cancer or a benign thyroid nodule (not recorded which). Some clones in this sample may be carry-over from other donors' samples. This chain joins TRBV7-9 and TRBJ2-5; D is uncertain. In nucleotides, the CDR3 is TGTGCCAGCAGCTCTCCGGGTACCCAGTACTTC. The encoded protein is CASSSPGTQYF.